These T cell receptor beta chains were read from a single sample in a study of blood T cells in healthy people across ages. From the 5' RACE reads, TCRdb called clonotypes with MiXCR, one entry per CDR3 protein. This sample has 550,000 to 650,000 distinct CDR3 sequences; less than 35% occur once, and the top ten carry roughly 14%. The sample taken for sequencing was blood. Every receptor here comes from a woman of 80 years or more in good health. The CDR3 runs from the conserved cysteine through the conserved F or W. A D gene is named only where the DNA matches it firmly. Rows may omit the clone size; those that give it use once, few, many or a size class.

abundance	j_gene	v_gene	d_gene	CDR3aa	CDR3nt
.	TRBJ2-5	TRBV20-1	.	CSARGRRQDRQETQYF	TGCAGTGCTAGAGGACGGAGGCAGGACCGACAAGAGACCCAGTACTTC
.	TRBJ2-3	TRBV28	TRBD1	CASIGGYTDTQYF	TGTGCCAGCATAGGGGGCTACACAGATACGCAGTATTTT
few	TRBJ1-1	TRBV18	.	CASSQGLGEYTEAFF	TGTGCCAGCTCACAGGGGCTGGGGGAATACACTGAAGCTTTCTTT
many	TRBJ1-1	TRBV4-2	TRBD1	CASSQGGQWNTEAFF	TGTGCCAGCAGCCAAGGGGGACAGTGGAACACTGAAGCTTTCTTT
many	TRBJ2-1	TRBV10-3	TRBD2	CAISESELAGYNEQFF	TGTGCCATCAGTGAGTCTGAACTAGCGGGGTACAATGAGCAGTTCTTC
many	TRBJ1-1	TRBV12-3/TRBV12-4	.	CASSYQGQTEAFF	TGTGCCAGCAGCTATCAAGGGCAGACTGAAGCTTTCTTT
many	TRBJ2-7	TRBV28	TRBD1	CASSFRAGGYEQYF	TGTGCCAGCAGTTTTCGGGCAGGGGGCTACGAGCAGTACTTC
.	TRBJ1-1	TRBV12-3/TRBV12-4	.	CASSVRAGLTEAFF	TGTGCCAGCAGTGTGCGGGCAGGGCTGACTGAAGCTTTCTTT
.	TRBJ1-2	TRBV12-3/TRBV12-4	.	CASSQRQGDYGYTF	TGTGCCAGCAGCCAGAGACAAGGGGACTATGGCTACACCTTC
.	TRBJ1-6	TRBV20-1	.	CSARTSGPGNSPLHF	TGCAGTGCTAGAACTTCCGGGCCGGGCAATTCACCCCTCCACTTT
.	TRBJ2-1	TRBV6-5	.	CASSYSLRAGEGEQFF	TGTGCCAGCAGTTACTCGTTACGCGCAGGGGAGGGTGAGCAGTTCTTC
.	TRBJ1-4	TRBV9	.	CASSVAKGSNEKLFF	TGTGCCAGCAGCGTAGCCAAGGGGTCTAATGAAAAACTGTTTTTT
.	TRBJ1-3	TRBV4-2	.	CASSQEVPGPDLVSGNTIYF	TGTGCCAGCAGCCAAGAGGTTCCAGGCCCAGACTTAGTCTCTGGAAACACCATATATTTT
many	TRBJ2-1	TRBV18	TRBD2	CASSLTSGGSGTANINEQFF	TGTGCCAGCTCGCTGACTAGCGGGGGATCTGGAACGGCAAATATCAATGAGCAGTTCTTC
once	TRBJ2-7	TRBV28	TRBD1	CASRPAGTGSYEQYF	TGTGCCAGCAGACCAGCCGGGACAGGGAGCTACGAGCAGTACTTC
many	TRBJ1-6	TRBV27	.	CASSLFWGSYNSPLHF	TGTGCCAGCAGTTTATTTTGGGGCTCCTATAATTCACCCCTCCACTTT
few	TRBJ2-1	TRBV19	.	CASTPSGALGEQFF	TGTGCCAGTACTCCCAGTGGGGCCCTCGGTGAGCAGTTCTTC
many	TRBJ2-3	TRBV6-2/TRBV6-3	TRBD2	CASSHGLAQYF	TGTGCCAGCAGCCACGGACTAGCTCAGTATTTT
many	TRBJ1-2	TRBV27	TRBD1	CASSLGTGGAYGYTF	TGTGCCAGCAGTTTAGGGACAGGGGGCGCCTATGGCTACACCTTC
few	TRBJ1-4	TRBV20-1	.	CSALPTSWGEKLFF	TGCAGTGCTCTACCCACCTCATGGGGCGAAAAACTGTTTTTT
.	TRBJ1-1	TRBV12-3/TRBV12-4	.	CASSLGTPEAFF	TGTGCCAGCAGTTTGGGTACCCCTGAAGCTTTCTTT
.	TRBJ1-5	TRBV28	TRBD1	CASSFTGASNQPQHF	TGTGCCAGCAGTTTCACAGGGGCGAGCAATCAGCCCCAGCATTTT
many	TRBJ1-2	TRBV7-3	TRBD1	CASSSGQGGGYTF	TGTGCCAGCAGCTCCGGACAGGGGGGCGGCTACACCTTC
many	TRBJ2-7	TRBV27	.	CASSLGSAYEQYF	TGTGCCAGCAGTTTGGGCAGTGCCTACGAGCAGTACTTC
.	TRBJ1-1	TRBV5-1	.	CASGRVRAGLNTEAFF	TGCGCCAGCGGGAGAGTACGTGCGGGATTGAACACTGAAGCTTTCTTT
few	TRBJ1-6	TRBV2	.	CASKGTEDSPLHF	TGTGCCAGTAAAGGGACGGAAGATTCACCCCTCCACTTT
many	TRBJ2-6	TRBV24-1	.	CATSGGSGANVLTF	TGTGCCACCTCCGGGGGCTCTGGGGCCAACGTCCTGACTTTC
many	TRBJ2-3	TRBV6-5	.	CASRRPGLIDTQYF	TGTGCCAGCAGGCGACCGGGACTGATAGATACGCAGTATTTT
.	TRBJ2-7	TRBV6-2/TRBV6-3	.	CASSYPGGYYEQYF	TGTGCCAGCAGTTACCCAGGTGGGTACTACGAGCAGTACTTC
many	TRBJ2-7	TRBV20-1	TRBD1	CSARQGPYEQYF	TGCAGTGCCCGACAGGGACCCTACGAGCAGTACTTC
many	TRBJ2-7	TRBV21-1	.	CASSKVVFPYEQYF	TGTGCCAGCAGCAAAGTGGTTTTTCCCTACGAGCAGTACTTC
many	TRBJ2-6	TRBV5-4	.	CASSLGTGANVLTF	TGTGCCAGCAGCTTAGGGACAGGGGCCAACGTCCTGACTTTC
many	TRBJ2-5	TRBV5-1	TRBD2	CASSSTPLAGAETQYF	TGCGCCAGCAGCTCAACCCCTCTAGCGGGGGCGGAGACCCAGTACTTC
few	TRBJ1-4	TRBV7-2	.	CASSSQGDEKLFF	TGTGCCAGCAGCTCCCAGGGAGATGAAAAACTGTTTTTT
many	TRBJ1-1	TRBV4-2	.	CASSPTRNRKNTEAFF	TGTGCCAGCAGCCCTACCCGGAACAGGAAGAATACTGAAGCTTTCTTT
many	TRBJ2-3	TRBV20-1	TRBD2	CSALTSGVPVYTQYF	TGCAGTGCCTTGACTAGCGGAGTGCCTGTATATACGCAGTATTTT
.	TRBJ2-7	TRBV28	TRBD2	CASKSGLAGVREQYF	TGTGCCAGCAAATCGGGACTAGCGGGAGTGAGAGAGCAGTACTTC
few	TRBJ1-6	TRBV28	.	CASSVRGSPLHF	TGTGCCAGCAGCGTCCGGGGCTCACCCCTCCACTTT
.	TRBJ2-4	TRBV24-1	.	CATIEEGGGNIQYF	TGTGCCACCATCGAGGAGGGAGGTGGAAACATTCAGTACTTC
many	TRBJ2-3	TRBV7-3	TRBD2	CASSKPLAGGSDTQYF	TGTGCCAGCAGCAAGCCCCTAGCGGGGGGCTCAGATACGCAGTATTTT
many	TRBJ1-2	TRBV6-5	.	CASNQHGNYGYTF	TGTGCCAGCAACCAACACGGGAACTATGGCTACACCTTC
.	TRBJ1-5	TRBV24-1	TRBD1	CATSDPLRDRDGQPQHF	TGTGCCACCAGTGACCCGCTCCGGGACAGGGACGGTCAGCCCCAGCATTTT